These T cell receptor beta chains were read from a single sample in a study of type 1 regulatory T cells. Their target antigens are unknown. TCRdb passed the reads through MiXCR, listing each CDR3 protein once. The sample lists 35,000 to 50,000 distinct CDR3 sequences, approximately 12% occurring once. Material for sequencing was cultured non-Tr1 T cells, either the whole culture or a sorted T cell fraction (not recorded which). Source of these receptors: a human donor in good health. CDR3s include the opening cysteine and the closing phenylalanine or tryptophan. The order of the fields is J gene, D gene, V gene, clone size, CDR3 DNA, CDR3 protein. The D gene is left open where the match is weak. Size is stated for part of the rows, as once, few or many counts, or as a class when the clone is expanded.

>TRBJ2-3|NA|TRBV18|NA
TGTGCCAGCTCAATAGGTCCTAGCACAGATACGCAGTATTTT
CASSIGPSTDTQYF
>TRBJ2-3|TRBD2|TRBV2|NA
TGTGCCAGCAACGAACTAGCGGGAGGCCCTTTGAATACGCAGTATTTT
CASNELAGGPLNTQYF
>TRBJ1-2|NA|TRBV6-5|many
TGTGCCAGCAAAGTGGACCTTAACTATGGCTACACCTTC
CASKVDLNYGYTF
>TRBJ1-1|NA|TRBV7-2|few
TGTGCCAGCAGCACATTCGCGGGGCGAGAGACTGAAGCTTTCTTT
CASSTFAGRETEAFF
>TRBJ1-1|TRBD1|TRBV19|many
TGTGCCAGTAGTACCGGGACAGCCACCCTCACTGAAGCTTTCTTT
CASSTGTATLTEAFF
>TRBJ1-5|NA|TRBV2|NA
TGTGCCAGCAGTGAAACGGGCCAGAGCAATCAGCCCCAGCATTTT
CASSETGQSNQPQHF
>TRBJ2-3|TRBD2|TRBV7-8|many
TGTGCCAGCAGCTTTAGCGGGGTCACAGATACGCAGTATTTT
CASSFSGVTDTQYF
>TRBJ2-1|NA|TRBV15|few
TGTGCCACCAGCAGAGATGTCGTCCTAGCCGGAGGTGGGCAGTTCTTC
CATSRDVVLAGGGQFF
>TRBJ2-5|NA|TRBV29-1|many
TGCAGCGTGGATCAGGGGACGGGAGAGACCCAGTACTTC
CSVDQGTGETQYF
>TRBJ2-5|TRBD1|TRBV2|many
TGTGCCAGCAAAAAGGACAGGGGGGTGGAGACCCAGTACTTC
CASKKDRGVETQYF
>TRBJ2-3|NA|TRBV5-1|NA
TGCGCCAGCAGCGCGACCCAGACAGGACCTACAGATACGCAGTATTTT
CASSATQTGPTDTQYF
>TRBJ2-7|NA|TRBV20-1|NA
TGCAGTGCTAAGACAGGTGTCTACGAGCAGTACTTC
CSAKTGVYEQYF
>TRBJ2-5|NA|TRBV6-6|many
TGTGCCAGCACCACGGGGGAGCGCGAGACCCAGTACTTC
CASTTGERETQYF
>TRBJ2-5|TRBD2|TRBV9|NA
TGTGCCAGCAGCGCGGCCCCAGCGGGAGGAGAGACCCAGTACTTC
CASSAAPAGGETQYF
>TRBJ2-3|TRBD2|TRBV28|NA
TGTGCCAGCAGTTCCTGGGGGGGAGTAGATACGCAGTATTTT
CASSSWGGVDTQYF
>TRBJ2-1|TRBD2|TRBV5-1|NA
TGCGCCAGCAGCTCTCGGACTAGTTTGAATGAGCAGTTCTTC
CASSSRTSLNEQFF
>TRBJ2-1|NA|TRBV27|many
TGTGCCAGCAGTTTATCATGGAATAAATACAATGAGCAGTTCTTC
CASSLSWNKYNEQFF
>TRBJ2-2|TRBD2|TRBV5-4|few
TGTGCCAGCAGCTTGACTAGCGGGAGGAACACCGGGGAGCTGTTTTTT
CASSLTSGRNTGELFF
>TRBJ2-5|TRBD2|TRBV20-1|few
TGCAGTGCTTTGGGGACTACCTCGGAGACCCAGTACTTC
CSALGTTSETQYF
>TRBJ2-2|TRBD2|TRBV7-9|many
TGTGCCAGCAGCTACCGACTAGCGGACACCGGGGAGCTGTTTTTT
CASSYRLADTGELFF
>TRBJ2-5|NA|TRBV20-1|NA
TGCAGTGCTCAGAGAGAGGGGACCCAGTACTTC
CSAQREGTQYF
>TRBJ2-1|TRBD2|TRBV7-3|NA
TGTGCCTGCAGCTTGACTAGCCCGGGCAATGAGCAGTTCTTC
CACSLTSPGNEQFF
>TRBJ2-2|NA|TRBV3-1|few
TGTGCCAGCAGCCAAGCAGGAAGGGGAGGAACCGGGGAGCTGTTTTTT
CASSQAGRGGTGELFF
>TRBJ1-5|NA|TRBV20-1|many
TGCAGTGCTCTCAGGGGTAATCAGCCCCAGCATTTT
CSALRGNQPQHF
>TRBJ1-1|NA|TRBV18|few
TGTGCCAGCTCACAGGGGACACAAACTGAAGCTTTCTTT
CASSQGTQTEAFF
>TRBJ2-1|NA|TRBV4-1|NA
TGCGCCAGCAGCCATCGCGATCGAGGAAATGAGCAGTTCTTC
CASSHRDRGNEQFF
>TRBJ2-7|TRBD2|TRBV5-1|NA
TGCGCCAGCAGCTTGCGTTCGGGAGGGACCTACGAGCAGTACTTC
CASSLRSGGTYEQYF
>TRBJ2-7|NA|TRBV29-1|many
TGCAGCGTTGAGGACTCCTACGAGCAGTACTTC
CSVEDSYEQYF
>TRBJ2-2|NA|TRBV6-6|many
TGTGCCAGCCTCTGGGCCTACGGGGAGCTGTTTTTT
CASLWAYGELFF
>TRBJ2-1|TRBD2|TRBV6-5|NA
TGTGCCAGCAGTCGGGGACTAGCGGGAGTAGGCGATGAGCAGTTCTTC
CASSRGLAGVGDEQFF
>TRBJ2-7|TRBD1|TRBV20-1|many
TGCAGTGCAAATGACAGGGGGCAGGACGAGCAGTACTTC
CSANDRGQDEQYF
>TRBJ1-2|NA|TRBV7-2|many
TGTGCCAGCAGCCCAGACGGGACAACAGGCTATGGCTACACCTTC
CASSPDGTTGYGYTF
>TRBJ2-1|NA|TRBV12-3/TRBV12-4|NA
TGTGCCAGCAGTTTAGAACCAGGCAATGAGCAGTTCTTC
CASSLEPGNEQFF
>TRBJ1-2|NA|TRBV28|few
TGTGCCAGCAGTTTAAGGGACGCCGGCTATGGCTACACCTTC
CASSLRDAGYGYTF
>TRBJ2-7|NA|TRBV9|many
TGTGCCAGCAGCGTAACGGGTGGGGCCTACGAGCAGTACTTC
CASSVTGGAYEQYF
>TRBJ2-2|NA|TRBV7-7|NA
TGTGCTAGCAGCCCGGGACACACCGGGGAGCTGTTTTTT
CASSPGHTGELFF
>TRBJ2-7|NA|TRBV5-5|NA
TGTGCCAGCAGCTTTGCAGGGGACCCGCTCGAGCAGTACTTC
CASSFAGDPLEQYF
>TRBJ1-2|NA|TRBV29-1|NA
TGCAGCTCTCAGTCAGTGAACTATGGCTACACCTTC
CSSQSVNYGYTF
>TRBJ2-7|NA|TRBV12-3/TRBV12-4|NA
TGTGCCAGCAGTTTCCAGGGGACGACCTACGAGCAGTACTTC
CASSFQGTTYEQYF
>TRBJ2-2|TRBD2|TRBV12-3/TRBV12-4|many
TGTGCCAGCAGTTTTGATAGCGGGAGGGCCCTCTGGACCGGGGAGCTGTTTTTT
CASSFDSGRALWTGELFF
>TRBJ2-1|TRBD2|TRBV5-1|many
TGCGCCAGCAGCTTTCAAGGCGGGAGCTCCTACAATGAGCAGTTCTTC
CASSFQGGSSYNEQFF
>TRBJ1-3|NA|TRBV7-9|many
TGTGCCAGCAGCTTAGAGCCTGGAAACACCATATATTTT
CASSLEPGNTIYF
>TRBJ2-3|TRBD2|TRBV10-3|many
TGTGCCATCGGACTCGGGACTAGCGGGAGCTCAGATACGCAGTATTTT
CAIGLGTSGSSDTQYF
>TRBJ2-3|NA|TRBV12-3/TRBV12-4|many
TGTGCCAGCAGTTTAGGCGGGCCAGATACGCAGTATTTT
CASSLGGPDTQYF
>TRBJ2-2|TRBD1|TRBV4-3|NA
TGCGCCAGCAGCCAGGACAGGGGTATCGGGGAGCTGTTTTTT
CASSQDRGIGELFF
>TRBJ2-3|NA|TRBV6-1|many
TGTGCCAGCAGTGAATTGCGCACAGATACGCAGTATTTT
CASSELRTDTQYF
>TRBJ1-2|NA|TRBV6-1|many
TGTGCCAGCAGTGAAATGGGGACAACTAACTATGGCTACACCTTC
CASSEMGTTNYGYTF
>TRBJ1-3|NA|TRBV5-5|many
TGTGCCAGCAGCCCGGTCGGGGATACGGGAAACACCATATATTTT
CASSPVGDTGNTIYF
>TRBJ2-4|NA|TRBV7-2|few
TGTGCCAGCAGTCCCCAGGTAGCCAAAAACATTCAGTACTTC
CASSPQVAKNIQYF
>TRBJ1-1|NA|TRBV7-3|many
TGTGCCAGCAGCTTAGGAACGACCACTGAAGCTTTCTTT
CASSLGTTTEAFF
>TRBJ2-7|TRBD2|TRBV9|NA
TGTGCCAGCAGCCAAGGACTAGCGGGATTCAACGAGCAGTACTTC
CASSQGLAGFNEQYF
>TRBJ2-3|NA|TRBV12-3/TRBV12-4|few
TGTGCCAGCACCCCAGGAGCGGTTTACACAGATACGCAGTATTTT
CASTPGAVYTDTQYF
>TRBJ2-3|TRBD2|TRBV20-1|few
TGCAGTGCTAGAGTGCCTAGCGGGAGGGCAGATACGCAGTATTTT
CSARVPSGRADTQYF
>TRBJ2-1|NA|TRBV5-1|NA
TGCGCCAGCAGCTTAAAAGGCAGTGAGCAGTTCTTC
CASSLKGSEQFF
>TRBJ2-7|TRBD1|TRBV20-1|many
TGCAGTGCTAGGAGGACAGGGGGATCCGGAGAGCAGTACTTC
CSARRTGGSGEQYF